The clone carrying this T cell receptor beta chain was seen a few times. The entry originates in a study of human T cells and chemical hapten exposure. Across the study: In the approximately 24-week study, patients were dosed weekly with diphenylcyclopropenone on the scalp throughout. Read at 6 days, the patch tests placed 0.01% DPC on the upper back.

The CDR3 contains 16 residues. V lost 2 bases and J lost 0, with 13 bases in between. Time point reported: patch test 2, 6 weeks after DPC sensitization. Described treatment: therapeutic diphenylcyclopropenone sensitization with weekly scalp DPC. Each patch-test visit's blood sample preceded patch application. The library tagged each cDNA molecule with unique molecular identifiers. MiXCR was run by TCRdb on the RACE reads, yielding one entry per CDR3 protein. The repertoire consists of approximately 91,000 distinct CDR3 sequences, with under 14% occurring once and the leading ten covering approximately 1.4%.

This receptor was obtained from a man aged 18 to 30 with alopecia areata. Some clones in this sample may be carry-over from other donors' samples. The material sequenced was whole blood, taken in connection with sensitization to the hapten diphenylcyclopropenone (DPC). This chain connects TRBV12-3 or TRBV12-4 to TRBJ1-1; D is uncertain. In DNA, the CDR3 is TGTGCCAGCAGTTTATCTGGGCGGGGAGTGAACACTGAAGCTTTCTTT. It yields the protein CASSLSGRGVNTEAFF.